This is a list of T cell receptor beta chains from one sample in a study of blood T cell repertoires in COVID-19. The assay was immunoSEQ multiplex PCR, and TCRdb's table has in-frame clones only and misses some. The data contain under 350,000 clones, around 89% of them singletons. Sequenced input: peripheral blood. All receptors derive from a man aged 40-49 years with acute or convalescent COVID-19. CDR3s include the opening cysteine and the closing phenylalanine or tryptophan. Fields, in order: V gene, clone size, D gene, J gene, CDR3 DNA, CDR3 protein. The D gene is left open where the match is weak. A row's size may be missing; if present it is once, few, many or a size class.

TRBV29-1	NA	NA	TRBJ1-2	TGCAGCGTTCGGGGGGGCACATCCTATGGCTACACCTTC	CSVRGGTSYGYTF
TRBV10-3	NA	NA	TRBJ1-1	TGTGCCATCAGCCGGGGGAAGGTGAACACTGAAGCTTTCTTT	CAISRGKVNTEAFF
TRBV5-1	NA	NA	TRBJ1-2	TGCGCCAGCAGCTCCTATTATGGCTACACCTTC	CASSSYYGYTF
TRBV7-9	once	TRBD2	TRBJ2-3	TGTGCCAGCAGTCAGGCGCGGGGGGCTTTCACAGATACGCAGTATTTT	CASSQARGAFTDTQYF
TRBV5-1	NA	TRBD1	TRBJ1-2	TGCGCCAGCAGTTCCACTCCGGGACAGATGGGCTACACCTTC	CASSSTPGQMGYTF
TRBV5-1	NA	TRBD2	TRBJ2-3	TGCGCCAGCAGCTTGGGATTCTCGCCGGGACTAGCGTCTAGCACAGATACGCAGTATTTT	CASSLGFSPGLASSTDTQYF
TRBV5-1	NA	TRBD1	TRBJ2-1	TGCGCCAGCAGCCTCCGACAGGGTGACAATGAGCAGTTCTTC	CASSLRQGDNEQFF
TRBV11-2	NA	NA	TRBJ2-3	TGTGCCAGCAGCTTAGAGACTGGCTCCGTGGATACGCAGTATTTT	CASSLETGSVDTQYF
TRBV6-4	NA	NA	TRBJ1-3	TGTGCCAGCAGTGACAGCAGGGGATCTGGAAACACCATATATTTT	CASSDSRGSGNTIYF
TRBV5-5	NA	NA	TRBJ1-2	TGTGCCAGCAGCTTGGCCGGGGTCGGGGGCTACACCTTC	CASSLAGVGGYTF
TRBV19	NA	NA	TRBJ1-2	TGTGCCTGTACTAAAGGGGTATATGGCGGCTACACCTTC	CACTKGVYGGYTF
TRBV11-2	NA	NA	TRBJ1-2	TGTGCCAGCAGCTTAGGGCCGCTTGGAGCTGGCTACACCTTC	CASSLGPLGAGYTF
TRBV11-2	few	TRBD1	TRBJ1-5	TGTGCCAGCAGTCATACAGGGGATCAGCCCCAGCATTTT	CASSHTGDQPQHF
TRBV5-1	NA	TRBD1	TRBJ1-2	TGCGCCAGCAGCTTCGGCGACAGGGGCTATGGCTACACCTTC	CASSFGDRGYGYTF
TRBV5-1	NA	TRBD1	TRBJ2-7	TGCGCCAGCAGGGCAGGGGGAAGCTCCTACGAGCAGTACTTC	CASRAGGSSYEQYF
TRBV19	NA	NA	TRBJ1-4	TGTGCCAGTAGTAAACAGGACCGCAATGAAAAACTGTTTTTT	CASSKQDRNEKLFF
TRBV1	NA	NA	TRBJ2-3	TGCACCAGCAGCCAAGATCTTCTAGCGGGGGGGCAAGAGCCAGATACGCAGTATTTT	CTSSQDLLAGGQEPDTQYF
TRBV5-1	NA	NA	TRBJ1-2	TGCGCCAGCAGTCGCGACAGCATTGAGGGCTACACCTTC	CASSRDSIEGYTF
TRBV12-3/TRBV12-4	NA	NA	TRBJ1-2	TGTGCCAGCAGGCTGGGGAGCTATGGCTACACCTTC	CASRLGSYGYTF
TRBV7-2	NA	NA	TRBJ1-2	TGTGCCAGCAGCTTAGCCGTAAACTATGGCTACACCTTC	CASSLAVNYGYTF
TRBV2	NA	TRBD1	TRBJ1-1	TGTGCCAGGGCTGGGACAGGGGCTATGAACACTGAAGCTTTCTTT	CARAGTGAMNTEAFF
TRBV28	NA	TRBD2	TRBJ2-1	TGTGCCAGCAGTCCGACTAGCGGGGGGGCAAATGAGCAGTTCTTC	CASSPTSGGANEQFF
TRBV30	NA	TRBD2	TRBJ2-4	TGTGCCTGGAGTGCCACTAGCGGGGGAGACATTCAGTACTTC	CAWSATSGGDIQYF
TRBV5-8	NA	NA	TRBJ1-2	TGTGCCAGCAGCAATGGTGGGTACAGAGAAGGAGGCTACACCTTC	CASSNGGYREGGYTF
TRBV28	few	TRBD1	TRBJ1-3	TGTGCCAGCAGGGGACAGACGCTTTTCTCTGGAAACACCATATATTTT	CASRGQTLFSGNTIYF
TRBV7-2	NA	NA	TRBJ1-1	TGTGCCAGCAGCCATTGGACAGCGTACACTGAAGCTTTCTTT	CASSHWTAYTEAFF
TRBV19	NA	TRBD1	TRBJ1-6	TGTGCCAGTAGTATGAAGACAGGGTTGGGATCACCCCTCCACTTT	CASSMKTGLGSPLHF
TRBV6-2/TRBV6-3	NA	NA	TRBJ1-2	TGTGCCAGCAGTTATCTAAGTTCCTATGGCTACACCTTC	CASSYLSSYGYTF
TRBV2	NA	NA	TRBJ1-4	TGTGCCAGCAGTACCCAACATATTCTTAATGAAAAACTGTTTTTT	CASSTQHILNEKLFF
TRBV5-5	once	NA	TRBJ2-3	TGTGCCAGCAGCTTAGGCCTTCCCGGGGATACGCAGTATTTT	CASSLGLPGDTQYF
TRBV30	NA	NA	TRBJ2-1	TGTGCCTGGAGTAAACAGGGTAATGAGCAGTTCTTC	CAWSKQGNEQFF
TRBV11-3	NA	TRBD2	TRBJ2-1	TGTGCCAGCAGCTACACTAGCGGGGGGGCCAACAATGAGCAGTTCTTC	CASSYTSGGANNEQFF
TRBV19	NA	NA	TRBJ1-1	TGTGCCAGTACTTTGGCCGTTAACACTGAAGCTTTCTTT	CASTLAVNTEAFF
TRBV4-2	few	NA	TRBJ1-2	TGTGCCAGCAGCCAAGCCGCCTACCCCCCTAACTATGGCTACACCTTC	CASSQAAYPPNYGYTF
TRBV27	once	NA	TRBJ2-7	TGTGCCAGCAGTTTATCAGCCACCTACGAGCAGTACTTC	CASSLSATYEQYF
TRBV14	NA	NA	TRBJ1-6	TGTGCCAGCAGCCAAGTAGGAGGTTCACCCCTCCACTTT	CASSQVGGSPLHF
TRBV4-2	NA	NA	TRBJ2-6	TGTGCCAGCAGCCCGCTAGGGGAGGGGGACGTCCTGACTTTC	CASSPLGEGDVLTF
TRBV12-5	NA	TRBD1	TRBJ1-1	TGTGCTAGTGTTGGGACAGGGTCCGGGAACACTGAAGCTTTCTTT	CASVGTGSGNTEAFF
TRBV5-1	NA	TRBD1	TRBJ1-2	TGCGCCAGCAGCTTGGGACAGGGGCTAAATGGCTACACCTTC	CASSLGQGLNGYTF
TRBV9	NA	TRBD2	TRBJ2-3	TGTGCCAGCAGCCGGGGGGGAGCAGATACGCAGTATTTT	CASSRGGADTQYF
TRBV6-5	NA	NA	TRBJ2-6	TGTGCCAGCAGCAGAGGTGTGGGGGCCAACGTCCTGACTTTC	CASSRGVGANVLTF
TRBV6-5	NA	TRBD2	TRBJ2-1	TGTGCCAGCAGACCAGCGGGGGGGCCATACGAGCAGTTCTTC	CASRPAGGPYEQFF
TRBV30	NA	NA	TRBJ1-5	TGTGCCTGGAGTGTGAGTAGCAATCAGCCCCAGCATTTT	CAWSVSSNQPQHF
TRBV9	NA	TRBD2	TRBJ2-1	TGTGCCAGCAGCGTAGATCCAGCGGGGGACTACAATGAGCAGTTCTTC	CASSVDPAGDYNEQFF
TRBV6-2/TRBV6-3	NA	NA	TRBJ1-2	TGTGCCAGCAGTTACCGGGGGGGAGAAGGCTACACCTTC	CASSYRGGEGYTF
TRBV3-1/TRBV3-2	NA	TRBD1	TRBJ2-7	TGTGCCAGCAGCCCTACCGGGACAGGGGGCTACGAGCAGTACTTC	CASSPTGTGGYEQYF
TRBV21-1	NA	NA	TRBJ1-3	TGTGCCAGCAGCGAGGGGGGGGGCCACTCTGGAAACACCATATATTTT	CASSEGGGHSGNTIYF
TRBV10-3	NA	NA	TRBJ1-5	TGTGCCATCAGTGAGTTAGCAAATCAGCCCCAGCATTTT	CAISELANQPQHF
TRBV29-1	NA	TRBD1	TRBJ2-2	TGCAGCGTTATACCGGGACAGACGAACACCGGGGAGCTGTTTTTT	CSVIPGQTNTGELFF
TRBV6-1	NA	TRBD1	TRBJ1-4	TGTGCCAGCAGTGAAGGGAGACAGGGCATCCGAGGGGAAAAACTGTTTTTT	CASSEGRQGIRGEKLFF
TRBV27	NA	NA	TRBJ2-7	TGTGCCAGCAGTTTGTCGCGTAAATCCTACGAGCAGTACTTC	CASSLSRKSYEQYF
TRBV28	NA	TRBD1	TRBJ2-7	TGTGCCAGCAGTTCCTCGGTTAGGGGGCGATCCTACGAGCAGTACTTC	CASSSSVRGRSYEQYF
TRBV7-6	NA	TRBD2	TRBJ2-1	TGTGCCAGCAGTTCCCCTAGCGGGCCTGGCTCCTACAATGAGCAGTTCTTC	CASSSPSGPGSYNEQFF
TRBV3-1/TRBV3-2	NA	NA	TRBJ2-3	TGTGCCAGCAGCTCCACTAGAAGTGCAGATACGCAGTATTTT	CASSSTRSADTQYF
TRBV27	NA	TRBD1	TRBJ1-3	TGTGCCAGCAGTATCCGACAGGGTGGCACCATATATTTT	CASSIRQGGTIYF
TRBV6-5	NA	NA	TRBJ1-3	TGTGCCAGCAGTTGGGGAGGGGGGGGCTCTGGAAACACCATATATTTT	CASSWGGGGSGNTIYF
TRBV5-1	NA	TRBD2	TRBJ2-1	TGCGCCAGCAGCTTTACTAGCGGGACGTGGGACAATGAGCAGTTCTTC	CASSFTSGTWDNEQFF
TRBV18	NA	TRBD1	TRBJ1-2	TGTGCCAGCTCAGAAGGACAGGGCTATGGCTACACCTTC	CASSEGQGYGYTF
TRBV5-1	NA	TRBD1	TRBJ1-4	TGCGCCAGCAGCTTGGCCGAGGACAGGGTGCATGAAAAACTGTTTTTT	CASSLAEDRVHEKLFF